This T cell receptor (beta chain) emerged from a study of cytomegalovirus exposure and HLA in healthy donors. PCR used 60 Vbeta primers and 13 Jbeta primers. TCRdb's table, derived via immunoSEQ multiplex PCR, lists solely in-frame clones and lacks some. The table includes about 130,000 clones, roughly 81% detected once. Deletions cut 3 bases from V and 3 bases from J, with 10 bases between. The germline gives CDR1 SGHTS, CDR2 YDEGEE. This CDR3 comprises 13 residues. V and J are TRBV5-8 and TRBJ2-7; TRBD2 is a possible D gene (5 bases). The sequencing input was PBMCs. The sequence derives from a woman aged 25 to 45 in good health and CMV-seronegative. The CDR3 bases are TGTGCCAGCAGCTGGGCTCGGGGCTACGAGCAGTACTTC. It encodes CASSWARGYEQYF.